This T cell receptor (beta chain) was captured by sequencing in a study of blood T cell repertoires in COVID-19. Study overall: The United States, Italy and Spain provided the acute and convalescent COVID-19 samples. In each case, the material was cDNA or gDNA derived from T cells, B-cell-depleted T cells, or PBMCs.

Germline values: CDR1 MDHEN, CDR2 SYDVKM. V lost 6 bases and J lost 1; bases outside the gene matches: 11. The CDR3 runs to 17 residues. Original data processing: Quantification of nucleated cells was approximated via reference gene primer amplification. Assay: immunoSEQ multiplex PCR; the TCRdb copy retains only in-frame clones and omits some. The V and J calls and clone size were taken over from that table, and D and trimming were inferred from the DNA. The table has 150,000 to 200,000 clones, 81% seen once. This chain uses TRBV28 with TRBJ2-4, with 8 bases that match TRBD2. This clonotype originated in a human donor in a cohort sampled during active COVID-19. Sequencing input: peripheral blood. CDR3 region: CASSSSRVAGAKNIQYF. The CDR3 DNA reads as TGTGCCAGCAGCTCCTCTAGGGTAGCGGGGGCCAAAAACATTCAGTACTTC.